This is a list of T cell receptor beta chains from one sample in a study of T-cell reconstitution after alpha-beta-depleted transplantation in children. Via MiXCR, TCRdb re-called the PCR reads, giving one row per CDR3 protein. The sample has some 200,000 distinct CDR3 sequences; roughly 15% are singletons. The material sequenced was PBMCs from the stem cell graft donor, taken from the stem cell graft. Every receptor here comes from a human donor who donated a stem cell graft to a child with acute lymphoblastic leukemia. The CDR3 runs from the conserved cysteine through the conserved F or W. The order of the fields is D gene, J gene, CDR3 length, V gene, clone size, CDR3 protein, CDR3 DNA. A D gene is named only where the DNA matches it firmly. The size entry is marked missing in some rows and otherwise reads once, few, many or a size class.

TRBD1 TRBJ1-3 14 TRBV5-1 many CASSLTTGTGLGDF TGCGCCAGCAGCTTAACCACCGGGACAGGGTTGGGAGATTTT
NA TRBJ1-5 15 TRBV4-2 many CASSQTGTDNQPQHF TGTGCCAGCAGCCAGACCGGGACGGACAATCAGCCCCAGCATTTT
NA TRBJ2-1 14 TRBV5-1 many CASSLSYQGYSQFF TGCGCCAGCAGCTTGAGTTACCAGGGCTATTCGCAGTTCTTC
TRBD1 TRBJ2-3 14 TRBV6-1 many CASSTGTATDTQYF TGTGCCAGCAGTACCGGGACAGCCACAGATACGCAGTATTTT
NA TRBJ2-3 16 TRBV3-1 NA CASSWLARSSTDTQYF TGTGCCAGCAGCTGGCTAGCGCGAAGTAGCACAGATACGCAGTATTTC
NA TRBJ2-1 15 TRBV27 many CASSFKGSSYNEQFF TGTGCCAGCAGTTTCAAGGGGTCCTCCTACAATGAGCAGTTCTTC
NA TRBJ2-7 13 TRBV27 many CASSPPGGYEQYF TGTGCCAGCAGCCCTCCCGGAGGCTACGAGCAGTACTTC
NA TRBJ2-2 18 TRBV5-1 NA CASSLPEGRYANTGELFF TGCGCCAGCAGCCTCCCCGAGGGCAGGTACGCGAACACCGGGGAGCTGTTTTTT
TRBD1 TRBJ2-2 15 TRBV12-3/TRBV12-4 few CASRRDRANTGELFF TGTGCCAGCAGGAGGGACAGGGCGAACACCGGGGAGCTGTTTTTT
NA TRBJ1-5 14 TRBV20-1 many CSARDGGVGQPQHF TGCAGTGCTAGAGATGGCGGGGTAGGGCAGCCCCAGCATTTT
NA TRBJ2-3 14 TRBV25-1 NA CASSEWAPGPTQYF TGTGCCAGCAGTGAATGGGCACCGGGGCCTACGCAGTATTTT
NA TRBJ2-7 16 TRBV7-9 NA CASSSPDNRLGDEQYF TGTGCCAGCAGCTCACCCGACAACCGACTCGGCGACGAGCAGTACTTC
TRBD1 TRBJ1-2 14 TRBV24-1 NA CATSDFDRGHGYTF TGTGCCACCAGTGATTTTGACAGGGGGCATGGCTACACCTTC
NA TRBJ2-4 15 TRBV12-3/TRBV12-4 many CASSFNGRAKNIQYF TGTGCCAGCAGTTTTAACGGCAGAGCCAAAAACATTCAGTACTTC
NA TRBJ1-5 14 TRBV6-5 NA CASRPGLDNQPQHF TGTGCCAGCAGGCCGGGGCTAGACAATCAGCCCCAGCATTTT
TRBD1 TRBJ1-1 12 TRBV29-1 many CSAGGGQGQAFF TGCAGCGCCGGAGGGGGACAGGGTCAAGCTTTCTTT
NA TRBJ2-1 11 TRBV20-1 many CSARQYNEQFF TGCAGTGCTAGGCAGTACAATGAGCAGTTCTTC
NA TRBJ2-3 15 TRBV6-5 many CASSYRAGMTDTQYF TGTGCCAGCAGCTACAGGGCCGGGATGACAGATACGCAGTATTTT
TRBD1 TRBJ2-5 15 TRBV20-1 many CSARPGQGRGETQYF TGCAGTGCTAGACCCGGACAGGGGAGGGGAGAGACCCAGTACTTC
NA TRBJ1-1 13 TRBV4-1 NA CASSQAPSGGAFF TGCGCCAGCAGCCAAGCCCCATCAGGTGGAGCTTTCTTT
NA TRBJ2-1 17 TRBV11-3 NA CASSRNAHRIGGGKQFF TGTGCCAGCAGCAGGAACGCGCACAGGATAGGGGGGGGGAAGCAGTTCTTC